The rows below give T cell receptor beta chains drawn from one sample of a study of T cell responses to AZD1222 COVID-19 vaccine. Here immunoSEQ multiplex PCR was the method, and the copy in TCRdb shows in-frame clones only, minus some. The sample includes more than 120,000 clones, about 92% of them seen just once. The source material was peripheral blood, sampled 28 days after the second AZD1222 dose. Receptor source: an adult who received the AZD1222 COVID-19 vaccine. The CDR3 runs from the conserved cysteine through the conserved F or W. D genes are given only for firm matches. Rows give clone size only sometimes, using once, few, many, or a class for an expanded clone.

TRBJ2-5,TRBV2,NA,NA,TGTGCCAGCTGCAGTTACCAAGAGACCCAGTACTTC,CASCSYQETQYF
TRBJ2-1,TRBV9,NA,TRBD2,TGTGCCAGCAGCGTAGGTCTAGCGGGAGGCAATGAGCAGTTCTTC,CASSVGLAGGNEQFF
TRBJ1-3,TRBV2,NA,TRBD1,TGTGCCAGCAAATCAGGGGGTAACACCATATATTTT,CASKSGGNTIYF
TRBJ1-3,TRBV3-1/TRBV3-2,NA,TRBD1,TGTGCCAGCAGCCAAGAGCGGACAGGGAGGAGAAACACCATATATTTT,CASSQERTGRRNTIYF
TRBJ1-4,TRBV11-3,once,TRBD1,TGTGCCAGCAGTTTACAGGGGAGTAATGAAAAACTGTTTTTT,CASSLQGSNEKLFF
TRBJ2-7,TRBV28,NA,TRBD1,TGTGCCAGCAGGGAAGGGGGCATAGCCTCCTACGAGCAGTACTTC,CASREGGIASYEQYF
TRBJ1-5,TRBV5-1,NA,TRBD1,TGCGCCAGCAGCTTGTCCCCAGGGGGAGATAGCAATCAGCCCCAGCATTTT,CASSLSPGGDSNQPQHF
TRBJ1-1,TRBV7-9,NA,NA,TGTGCCAGCAGCTCACGACGGGCAGTGAACACTGAAGCTTTCTTT,CASSSRRAVNTEAFF
TRBJ1-2,TRBV5-1,NA,TRBD1,TGCGCCAGCAGCTTGGGAGGGGGCATCGCCTATGGCTACACCTTC,CASSLGGGIAYGYTF
TRBJ2-2,TRBV30,NA,NA,TGTGCCTGGAGTGCGGGACTTGGGACCGGGGAGCTGTTTTTT,CAWSAGLGTGELFF
TRBJ2-1,TRBV30,NA,NA,TGTGCCTGGAGTGTATCTCGGCTAGATTACAATGAGCAGTTCTTC,CAWSVSRLDYNEQFF
TRBJ2-3,TRBV24-1,NA,NA,TGTGCCACCAGTGATTGGGCGGAGGTAGCGGATACGCAGTATTTT,CATSDWAEVADTQYF
TRBJ2-7,TRBV14,NA,TRBD2,TGTGCCAGCAGCCTTAGCGGGAGTTCAGCCGAGCAGTACTTC,CASSLSGSSAEQYF
TRBJ1-1,TRBV11-3,NA,NA,TGTGCCAGCAGCCCCCGACCCGCGCGGGTCACTGAAGCTTTCTTT,CASSPRPARVTEAFF
TRBJ2-2,TRBV10-3,NA,TRBD1,TGTTCGGCTGGGGACAGGGACACCGGGGAGCTGTTTTTT,CSAGDRDTGELFF
TRBJ2-6,TRBV19,NA,TRBD2,TGTGCCAGTAGAACATCCGGGGGACTAGCGGGAGTTGGGGCCAACGTCCTGACTTTC,CASRTSGGLAGVGANVLTF
TRBJ1-1,TRBV2,NA,NA,TGTGCCAGCAGGGGCATGAACACTGAAGCTTTCTTT,CASRGMNTEAFF
TRBJ1-1,TRBV7-9,NA,NA,TGTGCCAGCAGCCTAGACTTGAACACTGAAGCTTTCTTT,CASSLDLNTEAFF
TRBJ2-1,TRBV28,NA,NA,TGTGCCAGCAGGCCGAGGTGGGCAGGGTCGTATGAGCAGTTCTTC,CASRPRWAGSYEQFF
TRBJ1-1,TRBV19,NA,NA,TGTGCCAGTAGTATTGACAGACTGAACACTGAAGCTTTCTTT,CASSIDRLNTEAFF
TRBJ2-3,TRBV6-2/TRBV6-3,NA,NA,TGTGCCAGCAGTTTTGATGGCCAGGGGTCGGATACGCAGTATTTT,CASSFDGQGSDTQYF
TRBJ1-4,TRBV18,NA,NA,TGTGCCAGCTCAATGTCAGGGATCAAAAAACTGTTTTTT,CASSMSGIKKLFF
TRBJ2-7,TRBV7-2,NA,TRBD2,TGTGCCAGCAGCTTAGGGCTAGCGGAGTACGAGCAGTACTTC,CASSLGLAEYEQYF
TRBJ1-6,TRBV30,NA,TRBD1,TGTGCCTGGAGTGGGGGACAGCATAATTCACCCCTCCACTTT,CAWSGGQHNSPLHF
TRBJ2-7,TRBV4-3,NA,NA,TGCGCCAGCAGCCAAGGTTTTAAAGGGTACTACGAGCAGTACTTC,CASSQGFKGYYEQYF
TRBJ1-2,TRBV7-2,NA,TRBD1,TGTGCCAGCAGACTACAGGGGGACTATGGCTACACCTTC,CASRLQGDYGYTF
TRBJ1-1,TRBV24-1,NA,TRBD1,TGTGCCACCAGTGATACAGGGGGTTTCGCTGAAGCTTTCTTT,CATSDTGGFAEAFF
TRBJ1-1,TRBV5-1,NA,NA,TGCGCCAGCAGCTTGACACCGGACACTGAAGCTTTCTTT,CASSLTPDTEAFF
TRBJ1-3,TRBV14,NA,NA,TGTGCCAGCAGCCACACACAGTGGGTCTCTGGAAACACCATATATTTT,CASSHTQWVSGNTIYF
TRBJ2-5,TRBV11-3,few,TRBD2,TGTGCCAGCAGCCCCGGACTAGCGGGCCGACAAGAGACCCAGTACTTC,CASSPGLAGRQETQYF
TRBJ1-2,TRBV6-5,NA,NA,TGTGCCAGCAGCTCCTCCGTAAGTTACGGCTACACCTTC,CASSSSVSYGYTF
TRBJ2-1,TRBV5-8,once,TRBD1,TGTGCCAGCAGCTTGCGGGACAGGCCTTACAATGAGCAGTTCTTC,CASSLRDRPYNEQFF
TRBJ1-4,TRBV28,NA,TRBD1,TGTGCCAGCAGTAACAGGGGTTCGCGAGAAAAACTGTTTTTT,CASSNRGSREKLFF
TRBJ2-1,TRBV7-8,NA,NA,TGTGCCAGCAGCTTAGCAGGGTCCAATGAGCAGTTCTTC,CASSLAGSNEQFF
TRBJ1-2,TRBV6-2/TRBV6-3,NA,TRBD1,TGTGCCAGCAGTATTGGACAGGGGTATGGCTACACCTTC,CASSIGQGYGYTF
TRBJ2-7,TRBV18,NA,TRBD2,TGTGCCAGCTCACCTCGGGAGGCTAGCGGGAGTTACGAGCAGTACTTC,CASSPREASGSYEQYF
TRBJ1-2,TRBV6-6,NA,TRBD1,TGTGCCAGCAGCCAGGGACAGGCCTATGGCTACACCTTC,CASSQGQAYGYTF
TRBJ2-1,TRBV5-5,NA,TRBD2,TGTGCCAGTAGACTAGCGGGAGGGCCTCAGTCTTACTACAATGAGCAGTTCTTC,CASRLAGGPQSYYNEQFF
TRBJ1-5,TRBV10-1,NA,NA,TGCGCCAGCAGTGAGTCTATACTTGACCGGGACAACCTAACGGATCAGCCCCAGCATTTT,CASSESILDRDNLTDQPQHF
TRBJ1-5,TRBV4-1,NA,NA,TGCGCCAGCAGCCAAGATCCGGCAGATCAGCCCCAGCATTTT,CASSQDPADQPQHF
TRBJ1-6,TRBV7-2,NA,TRBD1,TGTGCCAGCAGCCCACAGGGGGCGCGCGGTTCACCCCTCCACTTT,CASSPQGARGSPLHF
TRBJ2-7,TRBV18,NA,NA,TGTGCCAGCTCACCACCGGACCGAGGGGTACGCTACGAGCAGTACTTC,CASSPPDRGVRYEQYF
TRBJ1-3,TRBV7-2,NA,NA,TGTGCCAGCAGGTCGGACAGTCGCTCTGGAAACACCATATATTTT,CASRSDSRSGNTIYF
TRBJ1-6,TRBV18,few,TRBD1,TGTGCCAGCTCACCGCGGACAGGGGGGATGAATTCACCCCTCCACTTT,CASSPRTGGMNSPLHF
TRBJ2-2,TRBV11-2,once,NA,TGTGCCAGCAGCTTAAATGCAGGGCGAACCGGGGAGCTGTTTTTT,CASSLNAGRTGELFF
TRBJ1-6,TRBV28,NA,TRBD1,TGTGCCAGCAGTTCCGGACAGGGATCGAATTCACCCCTCCACTTT,CASSSGQGSNSPLHF
TRBJ2-7,TRBV29-1,NA,TRBD2,TGCAGCGTTTCTCTTTCTAGCGGGAGTTCCTACGAGCAGTACTTC,CSVSLSSGSSYEQYF